This T cell receptor (beta chain) was sequenced for a study of T cells in women clearing cervical HPV infection. Study in general: Controls were women whose single incident HPV16 infection cleared within 12 months without precancer or cancer. Controls gave blood once infection was undetectable; cases at lesion identification. Study observations and caveats: Timing of associations relative to infection is unclear; T-cell subsets were not isolated.

Note on this clone: Its specificity is unknown. The observed sequence ends 3 residues before the CDR3 terminus, with the missing tail filled in from the germline J gene.

TCRdb's table, derived via immunoSEQ multiplex PCR, lists solely in-frame clones and lacks some. The sample totals some 30,000 clones; its top ten clones hold 6.5% to 9%. CDR1 SGHVS and CDR2 FQNEAQ come from the germline V gene. Deletions cut 2 bases from V and 4 bases from J, with 20 bases between. The CDR3 runs 17 residues. Cervical HPV DNA detected by MY09/MY11 PCR, typed by dot-blot. This sequence originates from a woman between 18 and 70 years old with a cervical HPV16 infection that either progressed to CIN3+ or cleared (not recorded which). The specimen was blood buffy coat. The chain carries TRBV7-8 and TRBJ2-5; a weak D match, TRBD2 (6 bases). Incomplete CDR3 DNA: TGTGCCAGCAGCTTATTTAAGTTGTCGGGGCGGGGAGAGACC. Encoded protein: CASSLFKLSGRGET. The full CDR3 reads CASSLFKLSGRGETQYF. Full variable domain (rest looked up from reference TRBV7-8 and TRBJ2-5): GAGVSQSPRYKVAKRGQDVALRCDPISGHVSLFWYQQALGQGPEFLTYFQNEAQLDKSGLPSDRFFAERPEGSVSTLKIQRTQQEDSAVYLCASSLFKLSGRGETQYFGPGTRLLVL.